The sequence of this T cell receptor (beta chain) was determined in a study of beta chain features in type 1 diabetes. The CDR3 covers 14 residues. V lost 1 base and J lost 1, with 7 bases in between. In germline, CDR1 is SGHTA, CDR2 FQGNSA. The study's findings and limits: Naive, central memory and Treg TCRB repertoires appeared more alike in patients than in healthy donors. Moderate but significant shortening of TCRB CDR3s was recorded in all four CD4+ subsets from Type 1 diabetes patients. Cells that show high TCR expression could be over-represented by cDNA sequencing.

Remarks on this clone: The antigen remains undetermined.

Using CD45RO/CCR7/CD25/CD127/CD95/CD27, CD4+ naive, central memory, regulatory and stem cell-like memory cells were sorted. cDNA synthesis used the whole RNA isolate, giving expressed TCRB sequences. Profiled with immunoSEQ multiplex PCR; TCRdb holds only in-frame clones, not every one. In the table there are about 640,000 clones, 12% of which are singletons. This TCR came from a man aged 25-40 years with type 1 diabetes. The sample comprised naive CD4+ T cells from blood. The chain joins TRBV7-2 to TRBJ1-1; D gene unclear. The CDR3 here is CASSLGQTNTEAFF. CDR3 coding DNA: TGTGCCAGCAGCTTAGGTCAGACGAACACTGAAGCTTTCTTT.